The sequence of this T cell receptor (beta chain) was determined in a study of blood T cell repertoires in COVID-19. Germline values: CDR1 KGHSH, CDR2 LQKENI. The CDR3 sequence is 16 residues long. V lost 3 bases to trimming and J lost 2 bases, with 16 bases between them. The table came from immunoSEQ multiplex PCR; TCRdb's copy has only in-frame clones and leaves some out. The sample holds about 50,000 clones; more than 70% are singletons and the top ten take approximately 6%. The clonotype was recovered from a woman aged 60-70 years with acute or convalescent COVID-19. This chain links TRBV18 with TRBJ1-2, with D unresolved. The sample consisted of peripheral blood. The CDR3, as DNA: TGTGCCAGCTCACCGAGGGAAACCCATCCAAACTATGGCTACACCTTC. Translated: CASSPRETHPNYGYTF.